These T cell receptor beta chains were read from a single sample in a study of control samples from healthy donors and cancer patients. Clones were read by immunoSEQ multiplex PCR, and TCRdb kept only the in-frame ones, dropping some. In the table there are approximately 150,000 clones, more than 85% of which are singletons. Sequencing was performed on blood. These receptors came from a woman in her thirties or forties in good health. The CDR3 runs from the conserved cysteine through the conserved F or W. Fields, in order: D gene, clone size, V gene, J gene, CDR3 protein, CDR3 DNA. A D gene is named only where the DNA matches it firmly. Expanded clones get a size class; other rows say once, few or many, or leave the size out.

d_gene: TRBD2; abundance: NA; v_gene: TRBV10-3; j_gene: TRBJ2-3; CDR3aa: CAISGLKEAGGTSTDTQYF; CDR3nt: TGTGCCATCAGTGGACTAAAGGAGGCGGGGGGGACTAGCACAGATACGCAGTATTTT
d_gene: NA; abundance: NA; v_gene: TRBV5-1; j_gene: TRBJ2-1; CDR3aa: CASSLDTNSYNEQFF; CDR3nt: TGCGCCAGCAGCCTAGACACGAACTCCTACAATGAGCAGTTCTTC
d_gene: TRBD1; abundance: NA; v_gene: TRBV9; j_gene: TRBJ1-1; CDR3aa: CASSVQGENTEAFF; CDR3nt: TGTGCCAGCAGCGTACAGGGGGAGAACACTGAAGCTTTCTTT
d_gene: NA; abundance: NA; v_gene: TRBV7-9; j_gene: TRBJ1-3; CDR3aa: CASSFTKQGSGNTIYF; CDR3nt: TGTGCCAGCAGCTTTACCAAACAGGGCTCTGGAAACACCATATATTTT
d_gene: NA; abundance: NA; v_gene: TRBV7-9; j_gene: TRBJ2-1; CDR3aa: CASSQPIRGARRFF; CDR3nt: TGTGCCAGCAGCCAACCAATTCGGGGGGCAAGAAGGTTCTTC
d_gene: NA; abundance: NA; v_gene: TRBV9; j_gene: TRBJ1-2; CDR3aa: CASSASGSQRDGYTF; CDR3nt: TGTGCCAGCAGCGCATCCGGGTCCCAACGCGATGGCTACACCTTC
d_gene: NA; abundance: NA; v_gene: TRBV18; j_gene: TRBJ1-2; CDR3aa: CASSPGFTNYGYTF; CDR3nt: TGTGCCAGCTCACCGGGATTTACAAACTATGGCTACACCTTC
d_gene: NA; abundance: once; v_gene: TRBV12-3/TRBV12-4; j_gene: TRBJ2-5; CDR3aa: CASTWGLGETQYF; CDR3nt: TGTGCCAGCACCTGGGGCCTCGGAGAGACCCAGTACTTC
d_gene: NA; abundance: NA; v_gene: TRBV5-4; j_gene: TRBJ2-1; CDR3aa: CASRGGQGPEGEQFF; CDR3nt: TGTGCCAGCAGGGGGGGGCAGGGCCCGGAAGGTGAGCAGTTCTTC
d_gene: NA; abundance: NA; v_gene: TRBV4-1; j_gene: TRBJ1-1; CDR3aa: CASSGPGSMNTEAFF; CDR3nt: TGCGCCAGCAGCGGGCCCGGGTCCATGAACACTGAAGCTTTCTTT
d_gene: TRBD1; abundance: NA; v_gene: TRBV5-4; j_gene: TRBJ2-2; CDR3aa: CASSTGQATNTGELFF; CDR3nt: TGTGCCAGCAGCACCGGACAGGCCACGAACACCGGGGAGCTGTTTTTT
d_gene: NA; abundance: once; v_gene: TRBV11-2; j_gene: TRBJ1-2; CDR3aa: CASSPRGINYGYTF; CDR3nt: TGTGCCAGCAGCCCCCGTGGTATCAACTATGGCTACACCTTC
d_gene: NA; abundance: many; v_gene: TRBV27; j_gene: TRBJ2-7; CDR3aa: CASSTQGGTLAQYF; CDR3nt: TGTGCCAGCAGTACCCAGGGGGGCACACTCGCGCAGTACTTC
d_gene: NA; abundance: once; v_gene: TRBV15; j_gene: TRBJ1-5; CDR3aa: CATSRPTAPNQPQHF; CDR3nt: TGTGCCACCAGCAGACCTACGGCGCCCAATCAGCCCCAGCATTTT
d_gene: NA; abundance: NA; v_gene: TRBV5-6; j_gene: TRBJ1-5; CDR3aa: CASSSLKSGQGNRPQHF; CDR3nt: TGTGCCAGCAGCTCCCTAAAGTCGGGGCAGGGAAATCGGCCCCAGCATTTT
d_gene: NA; abundance: NA; v_gene: TRBV5-6; j_gene: TRBJ1-4; CDR3aa: CASSPSGGGRIEKLFF; CDR3nt: TGTGCCAGCAGCCCCTCGGGGGGCGGTCGGATAGAAAAACTGTTTTTT
d_gene: TRBD1; abundance: NA; v_gene: TRBV15; j_gene: TRBJ1-1; CDR3aa: CATSRDFEDRESNTEAFF; CDR3nt: TGTGCCACCAGCAGAGATTTCGAGGACAGGGAATCGAACACTGAAGCTTTCTTT
d_gene: NA; abundance: NA; v_gene: TRBV7-7; j_gene: TRBJ2-1; CDR3aa: CASSFDTYNEQFF; CDR3nt: TGTGCCAGCAGCTTCGACACGTACAATGAGCAGTTCTTC
d_gene: NA; abundance: few; v_gene: TRBV5-1; j_gene: TRBJ1-3; CDR3aa: CASSLGLGFAGNTIYF; CDR3nt: TGCGCCAGCAGCTTGGGTCTGGGATTTGCTGGAAACACCATATATTTT
d_gene: TRBD1; abundance: NA; v_gene: TRBV5-1; j_gene: TRBJ2-7; CDR3aa: CASSSGQGMPTYEQYF; CDR3nt: TGCGCCAGCAGCTCAGGACAGGGGATGCCGACCTACGAGCAGTACTTC
d_gene: TRBD1; abundance: NA; v_gene: TRBV6-5; j_gene: TRBJ1-3; CDR3aa: CASSFDSQGAGYTIYF; CDR3nt: TGTGCCAGCAGTTTTGACTCACAGGGGGCTGGTTACACCATATATTTT
d_gene: NA; abundance: NA; v_gene: TRBV24-1; j_gene: TRBJ2-1; CDR3aa: CATSANRASYNEQFF; CDR3nt: TGTGCCACCAGTGCTAACAGAGCCTCCTACAATGAGCAGTTCTTC
d_gene: NA; abundance: NA; v_gene: TRBV18; j_gene: TRBJ1-1; CDR3aa: CASSPFIGTEAFF; CDR3nt: TGTGCCAGCTCACCGTTCATCGGGACTGAAGCTTTCTTT
d_gene: NA; abundance: NA; v_gene: TRBV27; j_gene: TRBJ1-1; CDR3aa: CASSLSRTGENTEAFF; CDR3nt: TGTGCCAGCAGTTTATCCAGGACGGGGGAGAACACTGAAGCTTTCTTT
d_gene: NA; abundance: NA; v_gene: TRBV5-1; j_gene: TRBJ1-1; CDR3aa: CASSLDGRGAFF; CDR3nt: TGCGCCAGCAGCTTGGACGGTCGCGGGGCTTTCTTT
d_gene: NA; abundance: NA; v_gene: TRBV2; j_gene: TRBJ1-1; CDR3aa: CASSSTAKDTEAFF; CDR3nt: TGTGCCAGCAGTTCGACAGCCAAGGACACTGAAGCTTTCTTT
d_gene: TRBD1; abundance: NA; v_gene: TRBV6-6; j_gene: TRBJ1-6; CDR3aa: CASSSRGQGANSPLHF; CDR3nt: TGTGCCAGCAGTTCCCGGGGACAGGGGGCTAATTCACCCCTCCACTTT
d_gene: NA; abundance: NA; v_gene: TRBV12-3/TRBV12-4; j_gene: TRBJ2-7; CDR3aa: CASSPGTEQYF; CDR3nt: TGTGCCAGCAGTCCTGGGACAGAGCAGTACTTC
d_gene: NA; abundance: NA; v_gene: TRBV4-1; j_gene: TRBJ2-3; CDR3aa: CASSQARLVGEGSTDTQYF; CDR3nt: TGCGCCAGCAGCCAAGCCCGACTAGTTGGGGAAGGGAGCACAGATACGCAGTATTTT
d_gene: NA; abundance: NA; v_gene: TRBV21-1; j_gene: TRBJ2-5; CDR3aa: CASSSRGLQETQYF; CDR3nt: TGTGCCAGCAGCTCCCGGGGCCTACAAGAGACCCAGTACTTC
d_gene: TRBD1; abundance: NA; v_gene: TRBV19; j_gene: TRBJ1-3; CDR3aa: CASSTPLGTGGPSSGNTIYF; CDR3nt: TGTGCCAGTAGTACACCCCTCGGGACAGGGGGCCCAAGCTCTGGAAACACCATATATTTT
d_gene: NA; abundance: NA; v_gene: TRBV19; j_gene: TRBJ1-1; CDR3aa: CASSSQKDPEAFF; CDR3nt: TGTGCCAGTAGTAGTCAGAAGGACCCTGAAGCTTTCTTT
d_gene: TRBD1; abundance: NA; v_gene: TRBV7-9; j_gene: TRBJ2-3; CDR3aa: CASSWDRESFGTDTQYF; CDR3nt: TGTGCCAGCAGTTGGGACAGGGAGAGTTTCGGCACAGATACGCAGTATTTT
d_gene: NA; abundance: NA; v_gene: TRBV10-3; j_gene: TRBJ1-2; CDR3aa: CAISSGLDYGYTF; CDR3nt: TGTGCCATCAGTTCGGGACTGGACTATGGCTACACCTTC
d_gene: NA; abundance: NA; v_gene: TRBV5-5; j_gene: TRBJ1-1; CDR3aa: CASSLVWDTEAFF; CDR3nt: TGTGCCAGCAGCTTGGTATGGGATACTGAAGCTTTCTTT
d_gene: TRBD2; abundance: once; v_gene: TRBV2; j_gene: TRBJ2-2; CDR3aa: CVPRGENTGELFF; CDR3nt: TGTGTACCCCGGGGGGAGAACACCGGGGAGCTGTTTTTT
d_gene: NA; abundance: NA; v_gene: TRBV7-9; j_gene: TRBJ2-1; CDR3aa: CASRGSGYNEQFF; CDR3nt: TGTGCCAGCAGGGGTTCCGGCTACAATGAGCAGTTCTTC
d_gene: NA; abundance: NA; v_gene: TRBV12-3/TRBV12-4; j_gene: TRBJ1-4; CDR3aa: CASSRGVPGKLFF; CDR3nt: TGTGCCAGCAGTAGGGGGGTTCCGGGAAAACTGTTTTTT
d_gene: NA; abundance: NA; v_gene: TRBV5-1; j_gene: TRBJ1-1; CDR3aa: CASRTVGGVNTEAFF; CDR3nt: TGCGCCAGCCGAACGGTTGGGGGGGTGAACACTGAAGCTTTCTTT
d_gene: TRBD1; abundance: NA; v_gene: TRBV2; j_gene: TRBJ1-2; CDR3aa: CASGRDRGYGYTF; CDR3nt: TGTGCCAGCGGCCGGGACAGGGGTTATGGCTACACCTTC
d_gene: NA; abundance: NA; v_gene: TRBV27; j_gene: TRBJ1-5; CDR3aa: CASSTTWTGNQPQHF; CDR3nt: TGTGCCAGCAGTACCACGTGGACAGGCAATCAGCCCCAGCATTTT
d_gene: TRBD1; abundance: NA; v_gene: TRBV9; j_gene: TRBJ1-1; CDR3aa: CASSVGDRGRNEAFF; CDR3nt: TGTGCCAGCAGCGTAGGGGACAGGGGGCGTAATGAAGCTTTCTTT
d_gene: NA; abundance: NA; v_gene: TRBV4-1; j_gene: TRBJ1-6; CDR3aa: CASSGRERSAPLHF; CDR3nt: TGCGCCAGCAGCGGACGGGAACGTTCGGCACCCCTCCACTTT
d_gene: TRBD2; abundance: NA; v_gene: TRBV9; j_gene: TRBJ2-3; CDR3aa: CASSVRGGDSTDTQYF; CDR3nt: TGTGCCAGCAGCGTACGGGGGGGCGATAGCACAGATACGCAGTATTTT
d_gene: NA; abundance: NA; v_gene: TRBV5-4; j_gene: TRBJ2-7; CDR3aa: CASSFVGAAYYEQYF; CDR3nt: TGTGCCAGCAGCTTCGTGGGAGCGGCCTACTACGAGCAGTACTTC
d_gene: TRBD1; abundance: NA; v_gene: TRBV5-4; j_gene: TRBJ1-2; CDR3aa: CASRKTGTGGYTF; CDR3nt: TGTGCCAGCAGAAAGACAGGGACGGGGGGCTACACCTTC
d_gene: TRBD1; abundance: NA; v_gene: TRBV19; j_gene: TRBJ1-2; CDR3aa: CASIGYVLGTAEGYTF; CDR3nt: TGTGCCAGTATCGGCTATGTCCTAGGGACAGCGGAGGGCTACACCTTC
d_gene: NA; abundance: NA; v_gene: TRBV12-3/TRBV12-4; j_gene: TRBJ1-1; CDR3aa: CASSTRQVTEAFF; CDR3nt: TGTGCCAGCAGTACACGACAGGTCACTGAAGCTTTCTTT
d_gene: TRBD1; abundance: few; v_gene: TRBV28; j_gene: TRBJ1-2; CDR3aa: CASSTGGRGYTF; CDR3nt: TGTGCCAGCTCTACAGGGGGCAGAGGCTACACCTTC
d_gene: NA; abundance: NA; v_gene: TRBV7-3; j_gene: TRBJ2-2; CDR3aa: CASSPQGGDGELFF; CDR3nt: TGTGCCAGCAGCCCCCAGGGGGGGGACGGGGAGCTGTTTTTT
d_gene: NA; abundance: NA; v_gene: TRBV27; j_gene: TRBJ1-5; CDR3aa: CASSEVEGGQPQHF; CDR3nt: TGTGCCAGCTCCGAGGTGGAGGGCGGGCAGCCCCAGCATTTT
d_gene: NA; abundance: NA; v_gene: TRBV6-5; j_gene: TRBJ1-1; CDR3aa: CASKWQENTEAFF; CDR3nt: TGTGCCAGCAAGTGGCAAGAGAACACTGAAGCTTTCTTT
d_gene: NA; abundance: NA; v_gene: TRBV4-1; j_gene: TRBJ1-6; CDR3aa: CASSYSSYNSPLHF; CDR3nt: TGCGCCAGCAGCTACAGCTCCTATAATTCACCCCTCCACTTT
d_gene: NA; abundance: NA; v_gene: TRBV7-9; j_gene: TRBJ2-2; CDR3aa: CASSVKEYPGTGELFF; CDR3nt: TGTGCCAGCAGCGTTAAGGAGTACCCGGGCACCGGGGAGCTGTTTTTT
d_gene: NA; abundance: NA; v_gene: TRBV18; j_gene: TRBJ1-4; CDR3aa: CASSPGRGNEKLFF; CDR3nt: TGTGCCAGCTCACCCGGCAGGGGTAATGAAAAACTGTTTTTT